One and the same sample provided the 18 T cell receptor beta chains below, sequenced in a study of CD8 T cells in ankylosing spondylitis. TCRdb redid the calling of the 5' RACE reads with MiXCR, one entry per CDR3 protein. The sample lists about 150,000 distinct CDR3 sequences, about 7% occurring once. Material: blood, either unsorted or a sorted T cell fraction (not recorded which). The receptor set was obtained from a female donor with ankylosing spondylitis or in good health (not recorded which).

Comments on this clonotype: This sequence may be a read error, since a much larger clone differs from it by one base. The CDR3 ends on some other residue instead of the conserved phenylalanine or tryptophan, so this is likely a read error. The chain links TRBV7-2 to TRBJ1-2; 8 positions agree with TRBD1. The CDR3 length is 15 residues. In germline, CDR1 is SGHTA, CDR2 FQGNSA. The V segment lost 2 bases and the J segment 8 bases; nucleotides outside the gene matches: 10. CDR3 nucleotide sequence: TGTGCCAGCAGCTTATCAGGGACAGGCCTGGAGGGCTACACCCTC. Protein sequence: CASSLSGTGLEGYTL.

Many counts were recorded for this clonotype. The rearrangement joins TRBV12-3 or TRBV12-4 to TRBJ2-1, with D hard to call. The CDR3 totals 15 residues. V lost 4 bases and J 0 bases, leaving 10 bases between the germline ends. The CDR3 DNA follows: TGTGCCAGCAGTTCCGCTCCCCGCTCCTACAATGAGCAGTTCTTC. This gives the protein CASSSAPRSYNEQFF.

This clonotype was detected many times. In DNA form, the CDR3 reads TGCAGCGTACGACCATACGGGGGGGCCGACACCGGGGAGCTGTTTTTT. Its translation is CSVRPYGGADTGELFF. The chain carries TRBV29-1 and TRBJ2-2; 8 nucleotides line up with TRBD2. J was trimmed by 3 bases and V by 6 bases; bases with no gene match: 12. CDR1 SQVTM and CDR2 ANQGSEA come from the germline V gene. This CDR3 has 16 residues.

This clonotype turned up a few times. This CDR3 reads CSASIGRGYEQYF. The CDR3 coding sequence is TGCAGTGCTAGCATAGGCAGGGGTTACGAGCAGTACTTC. The chain employs TRBV20-1 and TRBJ2-7; D is perhaps TRBD1 (6 bases). The V gene lost 3 bases and the J gene lost 4 bases, with 13 bases spanning the gap. This CDR3 has 13 residues. Germline lookup yields CDR1 DFQATT and CDR2 SNEGSKA (reference sequence).

This clonotype was recorded a few times. This chain joins TRBV6-1 and TRBJ1-5; D perhaps matches TRBD1 (5 bases). The V end lost 3 bases, the J end lost 5 bases, and 14 bases lay between the germline ends. From germline, CDR1 is MNHNS and CDR2 SASEGT. The CDR3 consists of 15 residues. In DNA form, the CDR3 reads TGTGCCAGCAGTGAGAGGGGAACTAGTCATCAGCCCCAGCATTTT. This encodes CASSERGTSHQPQHF.

For this clonotype: A read error is possible here, since a much larger clone lies one base away. The rearrangement links TRBV2 to TRBJ1-5, with 8 bases lining up with TRBD1. Germline V gene sequence: CDR1 SNHLY, CDR2 FYNNEI. The CDR3 totals 19 residues. V lost 8 bases, J lost 5 bases, and 23 bases stayed unmatched. CDR3 residues: CASCLKSMGMTGEDQPQHF. The CDR3, as DNA: TGTGCCAGCTGTTTAAAATCAATGGGCATGACAGGGGAGGATCAGCCCCAGCATTTT.

Many counts were recorded for this clonotype. The chain carries TRBV30 and TRBJ2-7; 9 positions agree with TRBD1. Per the germline V gene, CDR1 is GTSNPN and CDR2 is SVGIG (reference sequence). This CDR3 has 13 residues. V was clipped by 2 bases and J by 7 bases; unmatched bases: 6. The chain's CDR3 is CAWSWTGVREQYF. In nucleotides, the CDR3 is TGTGCCTGGAGTTGGACAGGGGTAAGGGAGCAGTACTTC.

This clonotype occurred many times. This sequence joins TRBV20-1 and TRBJ2-1; a weak D match, TRBD2 (6 bases). V was pared by 4 bases and J by 8 bases, with 15 bases between. This CDR3 region has 13 residues. The germline gives CDR1 DFQATT, CDR2 SNEGSKA (reference sequence). DNA for the CDR3: TGCAGTGCTAATAGCGGACCCACGGATGAGCAGTTCTTC. This translates into CSANSGPTDEQFF.

This clonotype has a count of ten or more. The chain has TRBV5-1 and TRBJ2-2; no reliable D call. Trimming pared 0 bases from V and 0 bases from J, leaving 9 bases between. The CDR3 has 16 residues. CDR1 and CDR2 (germline): SGHRS, YFSETQ. The CDR3 sequence: CASSLVATANTGELFF. The CDR3, as DNA: TGCGCCAGCAGCTTGGTCGCTACCGCGAACACCGGGGAGCTGTTTTTT.

The chain is built from TRBV20-1 and TRBJ1-3; D call uncertain. Trimming shortened V by 0 bases and J by 0 bases, and 0 bases separated the two germline ends. Per germline, CDR1 DFQATT and CDR2 SNEGSKA (reference sequence). This CDR3 has 12 residues. This chain's CDR3 is CSARDSGNTIYF. The CDR3 DNA reads TGCAGTGCTAGAGACTCTGGAAACACCATATATTTT.

This clonotype was detected many times. The chain couples TRBV18 to TRBJ1-1; D is undetermined. Looked up from germline, CDR1 is KGHSH and CDR2 is LQKENI. CDR3 length: 13 amino acids. V was trimmed by 0 bases and J by 4 bases, leaving 6 bases between them. The CDR3 nucleotides read TGTGCCAGCTCACCACCGACCGGCACTGAAGCTTTCTTT. It yields the protein CASSPPTGTEAFF.

In this sample, this clonotype turned up many times. The chain joins TRBV29-1 to TRBJ2-5; maybe TRBD1 (6 bases). Germline CDR1 SQVTM, CDR2 ANQGSEA. The CDR3 runs to 15 residues. V was clipped by 7 bases and J by 1 base, with 19 bases between them. The chain's CDR3 is CSALLGGAPQETQYF. The DNA of the CDR3 is TGCAGCGCCCTTTTAGGGGGTGCCCCCCAAGAGACCCAGTACTTC.

This clonotype was counted at least ten times. An end of the junction differs from the germline gene, which may be a read error. This chain connects TRBV2 to TRBJ2-7; 8 nucleotides align to TRBD1. Germline CDR1 reads SNHLY; CDR2 reads FYNNEI. This CDR3 region has 12 residues. For the CDR3, the DNA is TGTGCCAGCAGTGAAGCGGGACTGGACAGGGACTTC. It translates to CASSEAGLDRDF.

In its sample, this clonotype was seen many times. The genes are TRBV5-1 and TRBJ2-3; D is unresolved. CDR3 length: 14 amino acids. Looked up from germline, CDR1 is SGHRS and CDR2 is YFSETQ. V was cut by 0 bases and J by 3 bases, with 8 bases left in between. The CDR3 DNA is TGCGCCAGCAGCTTGGCCCCGGAGACAGATACGCAGTATTTT. It is translated as CASSLAPETDTQYF.

This clonotype showed up many times. This CDR3 is CASSGGTANTEAFF. In DNA form, the CDR3 reads TGCGCCAGCAGCGGGGGGACGGCGAACACTGAAGCTTTCTTT. The chain uses TRBV5-1 and TRBJ1-1; D may be TRBD1 (5 bases). This CDR3 contains 14 residues. CDR1 is SGHRS, CDR2 YFSETQ, per germline. The V gene lost 4 bases and the J gene lost 1 base, with 11 bases spanning the gap.

At least ten counts were recorded for this clonotype. The chain joins TRBV19 to TRBJ1-5, with 9 bases matching TRBD1. This CDR3 spans 14 amino acids. Per germline, CDR1 LNHDA and CDR2 SQIVND (reference sequence). V shed 6 bases and J 7 bases; nucleotides not matched to a gene: 7. CDR3 DNA: TGTGCCAGTAGCAACAGGGGGCGCGAGCAGCCCCAGCATTTT. Amino acid sequence: CASSNRGREQPQHF.

There are many counts of this clonotype. J is TRBJ1-1 and V is TRBV4-3; possibly TRBD1 for D (5 bases). V was pared by 6 bases and J by 3 bases, with 17 bases between. Germline V gives CDR1 LGHNA, CDR2 YSLEER. The CDR3 has 15 residues. The CDR3 reads CASSYSGTRYTEAFF. The CDR3 DNA follows: TGCGCCAGCAGTTATTCCGGGACGAGATACACTGAAGCTTTCTTT.

This clonotype appeared a few times. The V and J genes are TRBV5-1 and TRBJ2-5; D is uncertain. From germline, CDR1 is SGHRS and CDR2 YFSETQ. V was cut by 0 bases and J by 2 bases, with 17 bases left in between. The length of the CDR3 is 17 residues. CDR3 amino acids: CASSLESAGPFQETQYF. The CDR3 nucleotides are TGCGCCAGCAGCTTGGAGTCGGCAGGCCCCTTTCAAGAGACCCAGTACTTC.